One T cell receptor (beta chain) is described in this entry. As yet, its antigen is unknown. These data are taken from a study of beta chain features in type 1 diabetes. All of the isolated RNA was reverse transcribed, so expressed TCRB transcripts were sequenced. Assay: immunoSEQ multiplex PCR; the TCRdb copy retains only in-frame clones and omits some. This table has fewer than 350,000 clones, about 15% appearing once. Study-level findings and limits: At VDJ recombination sites, type 1 diabetes patients had fewer insertions and more deleted nucleotides. Highly expressing activated T cells could be over-counted with a cDNA template. When Type 1 diabetes patients were examined, their TCRB CDR3s proved moderately but significantly shorter in all four CD4+ subsets.

The CDR3 runs to 15 residues. Germline CDR1 reads MGHDK; CDR2 reads SYGVNS. V was clipped by 6 bases and J by 7 bases; unmatched bases: 9. This chain links TRBV25-1 with TRBJ2-1, with TRBD2 matching over 10 bases. The sequenced sample consisted of naive CD4+ T cells from blood. The sequence was collected from a man in his late teens or twenties with type 1 diabetes. The CDR3 DNA sequence: TGTGCCAGCAGCGGAACTAGCGGGATGATTAATGAGCAGTTCTTC. Protein sequence: CASSGTSGMINEQFF.